This is a list of T cell receptor beta chains from one sample in a study of T cell responses to AZD1222 COVID-19 vaccine. Some clones are missing from TCRdb's copy, which holds only in-frame ones; the method was immunoSEQ multiplex PCR. The repertoire has about 120,000 clones, about 90% of them found once; the top ten carry 1.7%. The sequencing here drew on peripheral blood, taken on day 0 of AZD1222 vaccination. These receptor sequences come from an adult in good health. Each CDR3 is given with its conserved first and last residue. D genes are given only for firm matches. For some rows the clone size is stated as once, few or many, or as a class when expanded; others skip it.

J gene	V gene	clone size	D gene	CDR3 DNA	CDR3 protein
TRBJ1-2	TRBV12-3/TRBV12-4	-	-	TGTGCCAGCAGTCAGGGATGGTATGGCTACACCTTC	CASSQGWYGYTF
TRBJ1-1	TRBV6-5	-	TRBD1	TGTGCCAGCAGTACGACAGGGGGTTCGAACACTGAAGCTTTCTTT	CASSTTGGSNTEAFF
TRBJ1-1	TRBV6-5	-	TRBD1	TGTGCCAGCAGAAATATACGCGGACAGGGGGCAAGAGCTTTCTTT	CASRNIRGQGARAFF
TRBJ1-5	TRBV4-3	-	-	TGCGCCAGCAGCCAATCCAGAAATCAGCCCCAGCATTTT	CASSQSRNQPQHF
TRBJ2-2	TRBV18	-	-	TGTGCCAGCTCACCCCGGGACACCGCCGGGGAGCTGTTTTTT	CASSPRDTAGELFF
TRBJ1-1	TRBV5-1	-	-	TGCGCCAGCGGCTTGCAGGGCATGAACACTGAAGCTTTCTTT	CASGLQGMNTEAFF
TRBJ1-2	TRBV27	-	TRBD1	TGTGCCAGCAGTCCCCGGACAGGGGGCCTCTATGGCTACACCTTC	CASSPRTGGLYGYTF
TRBJ1-2	TRBV7-8	-	-	TGTGCCAGCAGCTCCGAGGGATCAATGAACTATGGCTACACCTTC	CASSSEGSMNYGYTF
TRBJ1-1	TRBV11-2	-	-	TGTGCCAGCAGCTTAGGCGGGGCAGCTTCGAACACTGAAGCTTTCTTT	CASSLGGAASNTEAFF
TRBJ1-5	TRBV28	-	-	TGTGCCAGCAGTTTAGGGGGGCGTAAAGATCAGCCCCAGCATTTT	CASSLGGRKDQPQHF
TRBJ2-1	TRBV20-1	-	-	TGCAGTGCAGCCAGGGGCAATGAGCAGTTCTTC	CSAARGNEQFF
TRBJ2-1	TRBV5-1	-	TRBD2	TGCGCCAGCAGCTTGATCCTAGCGGGGGCGAATGAGCAGTTCTTC	CASSLILAGANEQFF
TRBJ1-1	TRBV3-1/TRBV3-2	-	-	TGTGCCAGCAGCCAGGGACCTGGGGAAGCTTTCTTT	CASSQGPGEAFF
TRBJ1-1	TRBV28	-	-	TGTGCCAGCATAAGGACGGACATGAACACTGAAGCTTTCTTT	CASIRTDMNTEAFF
TRBJ1-3	TRBV7-3	-	-	TGTGCCAGCAGCTTAGGTGGGGCTGGAAACACCATATATTTT	CASSLGGAGNTIYF
TRBJ1-1	TRBV3-1/TRBV3-2	-	-	TGTGCCAGCAGCCAGGGCCGGTACACTGAAGCTTTCTTT	CASSQGRYTEAFF
TRBJ1-1	TRBV12-3/TRBV12-4	-	-	TGTGCCAGCAGTTCTCGTCGGGGCACTGAAGCTTTCTTT	CASSSRRGTEAFF
TRBJ2-2	TRBV5-4	once	-	TGTGCCAGCAGCTACCCCGGGACTCCCAACACCGGGGAGCTGTTTTTT	CASSYPGTPNTGELFF
TRBJ2-1	TRBV11-3	-	-	TGTGCCAGCAGCCCCGGGGGGCTCGGGGTGAATGAGCAGTTCTTC	CASSPGGLGVNEQFF
TRBJ1-2	TRBV7-3	-	TRBD1	TGTGCCAGCAGCCGAGACAGGGATCATGGCTACACCTTC	CASSRDRDHGYTF
TRBJ2-2	TRBV5-1	-	-	TGCGCCAGCAGCTTGTTGTATCGATTAGGGAGAAATGGCGGGGAGCTGTTTTTT	CASSLLYRLGRNGGELFF
TRBJ1-6	TRBV28	-	-	TGTGCCAGCCTGGTCGCAGGACTCCCTAGAGATTATAATTCACCCCTCCACTTT	CASLVAGLPRDYNSPLHF
TRBJ1-5	TRBV7-2	-	-	TGTGCCAGCACACTCCACGGGGACAATCAGCCCCAGCATTTT	CASTLHGDNQPQHF
TRBJ1-6	TRBV27	-	TRBD1	TGTGCCAGCAGTTTCTGGGACAGTAATTCACCCCTCCACTTT	CASSFWDSNSPLHF
TRBJ2-2	TRBV24-1	-	TRBD1	TGTGCCACCAGTGAGGGACAGATCACCGGGGAGCTGTTTTTT	CATSEGQITGELFF
TRBJ2-2	TRBV3-1/TRBV3-2	-	TRBD1	TGTGCCAGCAGCAGACAGGGGGCTAACACCGGGGAGCTGTTTTTT	CASSRQGANTGELFF
TRBJ2-1	TRBV12-3/TRBV12-4	once	-	TGTGCCAGCAGTTTGGATGAGCAGTTCTTC	CASSLDEQFF
TRBJ2-5	TRBV4-1	-	-	TGCGCCAGCAGCCAATGGCAGGGGTTGGAGACCCAGTACTTC	CASSQWQGLETQYF
TRBJ1-3	TRBV7-9	-	-	TGTGCCAGCAGCTTAGAGGACAAAGGCTCTGGAAACACCATATATTTT	CASSLEDKGSGNTIYF
TRBJ2-1	TRBV21-1	once	-	TGTGCCAGCAGCGCCCTGGGACAGGAACTCAATGAGCAGTTCTTC	CASSALGQELNEQFF
TRBJ1-1	TRBV5-1	-	-	TGCGCCAGCAGCTTGACAGGGCCTGAAGCTTTCTTT	CASSLTGPEAFF
TRBJ2-1	TRBV11-3	-	-	TGTGCCAGCAGCTTAGGCGAGGCTTCTAAGCAGTTCTTC	CASSLGEASKQFF
TRBJ2-1	TRBV7-6	-	-	TGTGCCAGCAGCTTACTGGCCACAGTCAGGGGTAATGAGCAGTTCTTC	CASSLLATVRGNEQFF
TRBJ2-1	TRBV5-8	-	TRBD2	TGTGCCAGCAGCTTGGAGCCGGGACTAGCGGAATCGCCCTTTGGGGCGCAGTTCTTC	CASSLEPGLAESPFGAQFF
TRBJ2-5	TRBV11-2	-	-	TGTGCCAGCAGCCCCCCCCTTGGGGGTCAAGAGACCCAGTACTTC	CASSPPLGGQETQYF
TRBJ1-5	TRBV19	-	-	TGTGCCAGTAGTGCCCTGAGGGAATTCAATCAGCCCCAGCATTTT	CASSALREFNQPQHF
TRBJ1-2	TRBV5-1	-	-	TGCGCCAGCAGCTCTGGACTGGCACTAGCTAACTATGGCTACACCTTC	CASSSGLALANYGYTF
TRBJ1-6	TRBV7-3	once	-	TGTGCCAGCAGCTCTCGACAGAATTCACCCCTCCACTTT	CASSSRQNSPLHF
TRBJ2-1	TRBV12-3/TRBV12-4	-	-	TGTGCCAGCAGTTTAGGGACGACGAATGAGCAGTTCTTC	CASSLGTTNEQFF
TRBJ2-1	TRBV7-6	-	-	TGTGCCAGCAGCTTATCCACTAGTCCTTCCTACAATGAGCAGTTCTTC	CASSLSTSPSYNEQFF